This T cell receptor (beta chain) emerged from a study of radiation and T cells in renal cell carcinoma. The sample's time point: blood 4 weeks post-SBRT, at nephrectomy. This sample's treatment: 15 Gy SBRT to primary tumor, nephrectomy 4 weeks later. The protocol was immunoSEQ multiplex PCR, while the TCRdb copy is restricted to in-frame clones and leaves out a portion. This table holds roughly 90,000 clones, approximately 86% found once. Concerning this clone: Its antigen is not identified.

With 2 bases clipped from V and 4 bases from J, the junction kept 4 bases outside the gene matches. The CDR3 is 14 residues long. In germline, CDR1 is SGDLS, CDR2 YYNGEE. Overall study findings and caveats: Baseline intratumoral clonotype presence is unknown without pretreatment biopsies. Top tumor clonotypes rose in blood 2 weeks post-radiation, then contracted.

Sequences were derived from blood, sampled from a patient whose treatment included radiotherapy and nephrectomy. This clonotype was sampled from a man aged 45-60 years with renal cell carcinoma. V is TRBV9 and J is TRBJ2-3; TRBD2 matches 7 bases. CDR3 amino acids: CASSVSGVPDTQYF. The CDR3 region has the DNA TGTGCCAGCAGCGTCAGCGGGGTGCCAGATACGCAGTATTTT.